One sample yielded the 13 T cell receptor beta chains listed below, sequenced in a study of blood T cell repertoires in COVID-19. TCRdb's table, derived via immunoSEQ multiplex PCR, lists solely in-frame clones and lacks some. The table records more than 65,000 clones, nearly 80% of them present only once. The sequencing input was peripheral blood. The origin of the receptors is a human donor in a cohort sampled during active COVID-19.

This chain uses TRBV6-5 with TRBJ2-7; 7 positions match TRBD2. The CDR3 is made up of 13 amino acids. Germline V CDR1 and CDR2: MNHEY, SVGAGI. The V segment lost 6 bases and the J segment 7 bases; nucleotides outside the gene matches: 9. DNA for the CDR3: TGTGCCAGCAGCGGGAGGCCCTCTGAGGAGCAGTACTTC. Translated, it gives CASSGRPSEEQYF.

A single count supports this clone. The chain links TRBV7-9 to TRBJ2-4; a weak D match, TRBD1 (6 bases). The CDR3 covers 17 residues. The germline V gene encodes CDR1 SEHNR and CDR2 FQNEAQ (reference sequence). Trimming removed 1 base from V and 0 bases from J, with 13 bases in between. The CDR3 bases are TGTGCCAGCAGCTTAGTTCAGACAGGACTAGCCAAAAACATTCAGTACTTC. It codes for CASSLVQTGLAKNIQYF. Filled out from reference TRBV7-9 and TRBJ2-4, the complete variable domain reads DTGVSQNPRHKITKRGQNVTFRCDPISEHNRLYWYRQTLGQGPEFLTYFQNEAQLEKSRLLSDRFSAERPKGSFSTLEIQRTEQGDSAMYLCASSLVQTGLAKNIQYFGAGTRLSVL.

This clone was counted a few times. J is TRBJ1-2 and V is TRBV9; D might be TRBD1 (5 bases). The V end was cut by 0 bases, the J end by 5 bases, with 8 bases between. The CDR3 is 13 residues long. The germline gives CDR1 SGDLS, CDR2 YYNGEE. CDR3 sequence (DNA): TGTGCCAGCAGCGTAGAAGACAGATATGGCTACACCTTC. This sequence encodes CASSVEDRYGYTF.

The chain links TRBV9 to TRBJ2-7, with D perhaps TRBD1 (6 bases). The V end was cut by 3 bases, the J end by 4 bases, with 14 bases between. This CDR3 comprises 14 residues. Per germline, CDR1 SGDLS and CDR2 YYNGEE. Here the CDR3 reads CASSAGVQVYEQYF. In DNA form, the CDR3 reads TGTGCCAGCAGCGCAGGGGTACAGGTTTACGAGCAGTACTTC.

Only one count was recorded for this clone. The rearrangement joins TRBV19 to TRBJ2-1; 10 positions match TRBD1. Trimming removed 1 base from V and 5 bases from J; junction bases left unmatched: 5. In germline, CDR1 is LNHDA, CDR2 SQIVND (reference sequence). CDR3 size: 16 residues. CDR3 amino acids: CASSIVAGQGNNEQFF. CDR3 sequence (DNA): TGTGCCAGTAGTATAGTTGCGGGACAGGGGAACAATGAGCAGTTCTTC. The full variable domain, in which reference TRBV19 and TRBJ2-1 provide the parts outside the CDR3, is DGGITQSPKYLFRKEGQNVTLSCEQNLNHDAMYWYRQDPGQGLRLIYYSQIVNDFQKGDIAEGYSVSREKKESFPLTVTSAQKNPTAFYLCASSIVAGQGNNEQFFGPGTRLTVL.

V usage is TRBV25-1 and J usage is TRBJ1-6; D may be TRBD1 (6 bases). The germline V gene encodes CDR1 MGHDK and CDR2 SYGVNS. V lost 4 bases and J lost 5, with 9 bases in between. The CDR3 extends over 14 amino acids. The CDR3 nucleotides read TGTGCCAGCAGTGGAGACAGGAATAATTCACCCCTCCACTTT. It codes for CASSGDRNNSPLHF.

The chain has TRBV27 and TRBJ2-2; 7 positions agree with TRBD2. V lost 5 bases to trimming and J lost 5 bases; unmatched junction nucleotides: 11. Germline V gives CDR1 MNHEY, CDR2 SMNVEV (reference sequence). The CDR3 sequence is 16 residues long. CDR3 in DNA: TGTGCCAGCAGTCCATCTAGCGGCCTTGTAACCGGGGAGCTGTTTTTT. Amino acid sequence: CASSPSSGLVTGELFF.

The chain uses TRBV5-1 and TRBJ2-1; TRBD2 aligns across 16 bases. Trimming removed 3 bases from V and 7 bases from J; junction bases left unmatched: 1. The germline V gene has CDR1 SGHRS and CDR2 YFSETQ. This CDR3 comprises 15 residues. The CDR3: CASSSGLAGGNEQFF. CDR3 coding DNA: TGCGCCAGCAGCTCGGGACTAGCGGGAGGGAATGAGCAGTTCTTC.

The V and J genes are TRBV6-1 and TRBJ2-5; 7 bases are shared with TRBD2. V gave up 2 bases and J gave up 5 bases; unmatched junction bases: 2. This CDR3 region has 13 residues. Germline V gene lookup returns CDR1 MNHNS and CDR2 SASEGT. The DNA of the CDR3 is TGTGCCAGCAGTGAAATGGGGGGGGAGACCCAGTACTTC. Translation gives CASSEMGGETQYF.

The DNA for the CDR3 is TGTGCCAGCAGCGGCTTCGTCGGGGAGCTGTTTTTT. This gives the protein CASSGFVGELFF. V gene TRBV7-8 combines with J gene TRBJ2-2; D call uncertain. Germline assignment: CDR1 SGHVS and CDR2 FQNEAQ. Between the trimmed V and J ends, which lost 5 bases and 7 bases, there was a span of 8 bases. The CDR3 is 12 amino acids. The full variable domain, its missing parts supplied by reference TRBV7-8 and TRBJ2-2, is GAGVSQSPRYKVAKRGQDVALRCDPISGHVSLFWYQQALGQGPEFLTYFQNEAQLDKSGLPSDRFFAERPEGSVSTLKIQRTQQEDSAVYLCASSGFVGELFFGEGSRLTVL.

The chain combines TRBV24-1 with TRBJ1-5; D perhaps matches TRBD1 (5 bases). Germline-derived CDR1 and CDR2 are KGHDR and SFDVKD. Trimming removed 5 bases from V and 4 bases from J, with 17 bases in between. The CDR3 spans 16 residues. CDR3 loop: CATSGGGAGQNQPQHF. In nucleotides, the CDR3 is TGTGCCACCAGTGGGGGCGGGGCAGGCCAAAATCAGCCCCAGCATTTT.

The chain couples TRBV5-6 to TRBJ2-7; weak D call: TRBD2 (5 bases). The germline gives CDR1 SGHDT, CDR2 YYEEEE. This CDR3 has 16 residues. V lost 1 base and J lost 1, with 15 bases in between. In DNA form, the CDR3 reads TGTGCCAGCAGCTTGCTCCGAGGGCCAAGGTCCTACGAGCAGTACTTC. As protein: CASSLLRGPRSYEQYF.

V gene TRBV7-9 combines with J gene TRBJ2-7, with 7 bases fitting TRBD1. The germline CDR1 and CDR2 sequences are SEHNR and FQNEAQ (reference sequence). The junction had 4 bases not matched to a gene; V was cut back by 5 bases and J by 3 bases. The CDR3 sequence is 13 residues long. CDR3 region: CASSRGQIYEQYF. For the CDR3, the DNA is TGTGCCAGCAGCCGGGGACAGATCTACGAGCAGTACTTC.